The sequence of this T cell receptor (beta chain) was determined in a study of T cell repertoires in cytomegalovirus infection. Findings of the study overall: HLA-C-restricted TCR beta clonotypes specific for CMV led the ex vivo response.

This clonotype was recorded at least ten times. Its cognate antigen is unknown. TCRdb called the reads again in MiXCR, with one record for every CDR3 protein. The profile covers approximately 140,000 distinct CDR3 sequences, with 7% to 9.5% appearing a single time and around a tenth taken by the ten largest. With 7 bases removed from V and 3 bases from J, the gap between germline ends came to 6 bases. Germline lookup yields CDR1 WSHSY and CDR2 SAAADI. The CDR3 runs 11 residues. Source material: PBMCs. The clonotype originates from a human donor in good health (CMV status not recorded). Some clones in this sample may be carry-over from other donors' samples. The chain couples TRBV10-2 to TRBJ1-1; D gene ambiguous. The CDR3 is CASTVDTEAFF. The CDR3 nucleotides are TGCGCCAGCACGGTTGACACTGAAGCTTTCTTT.